The 27 T cell receptor beta chains presented below share a single source sample, sequenced in a study of cytomegalovirus exposure and HLA in healthy donors. Profiling relied on immunoSEQ multiplex PCR, and the TCRdb table lists in-frame clones only, not all of them. The sample shows hundreds of thousands of clones, around 90% of them seen only once. Sequenced material: PBMCs. Receptors originate from a woman in her 30s in good health and CMV-seronegative.

This sequence joins TRBV5-6 and TRBJ2-3, with unresolved D. The length of the CDR3 is 14 residues. Per the germline V gene, CDR1 is SGHDT and CDR2 is YYEEEE. The V end lost 4 bases, the J end lost 2 bases, and 11 bases lay between the germline ends. DNA of the CDR3: TGTGCCAGCAGCGTCGGCACCCTCACAGATACGCAGTATTTT. As protein: CASSVGTLTDTQYF. The whole variable domain, filled in from reference TRBV5-6 and TRBJ2-3, reads DAGVTQSPTHLIKTRGQQVTLRCSPKSGHDTVSWYQQALGQGPQFIFQYYEEEERQRGNFPDRFSGHQFPNYSSELNVNALLLGDSALYLCASSVGTLTDTQYFGPGTRLTVL.

The gene calls are TRBV5-4 and TRBJ2-5; unclear D gene. Germline CDR1 and CDR2: SGHNT and YYREEE (reference sequence). This CDR3 contains 14 residues. V lost 4 bases to trimming and J lost 5 bases, with 15 bases between them. In DNA form, the CDR3 reads TGTGCCAGCAGCATAACTTCAGGAGAGGAGACCCAGTACTTC. Translated: CASSITSGEETQYF.

This CDR3 is CASSFVARDTQYF. CDR3 coding DNA: TGTGCCAGCAGCTTCGTGGCACGGGATACGCAGTATTTT. This sequence joins TRBV7-2 and TRBJ2-3; D uncertain. Trimming shortened V by 3 bases and J by 6 bases, and 10 bases separated the two germline ends. CDR1 is SGHTA, CDR2 FQGNSA, per germline. CDR3 length: 13 residues. The complete variable domain, with remaining parts taken from reference TRBV7-2 and TRBJ2-3, reads GAGVSQSPSNKVTEKGKDVELRCDPISGHTALYWYRQSLGQGLEFLIYFQGNSAPDKSGLPSDRFSAERTGGSVSTLTIQRTQQEDSAVYLCASSFVARDTQYFGPGTRLTVL.

This clone was recorded once. The chain links TRBV27 to TRBJ2-2, with D maybe TRBD2 (6 bases). The CDR3 extends over 15 amino acids. V lost 8 bases and J lost 6, with 19 bases in between. Germline V gene data show CDR1 as MNHEY and CDR2 as SMNVEV (reference sequence). This CDR3 is CASRTRNSGAGELFF. DNA of the CDR3: TGTGCCAGCCGGACCAGAAATTCGGGGGCCGGGGAGCTGTTTTTT.

The chain has TRBV9 and TRBJ2-1, with 7 bases that match TRBD1. This CDR3 spans 14 amino acids. Germline lookup yields CDR1 SGDLS and CDR2 YYNGEE. V dropped 3 bases and J dropped 8; count of bases not matched to a gene: 8. Here the CDR3 reads CASSATGQLDEQFF. In DNA, the CDR3 is TGTGCCAGCAGCGCCACGGGACAGTTAGATGAGCAGTTCTTC. The full variable domain, with the rest looked up from reference TRBV9 and TRBJ2-1, is DSGVTQTPKHLITATGQRVTLRCSPRSGDLSVYWYQQSLDQGLQFLIQYYNGEERAKGNILERFSAQQFPDLHSELNLSSLELGDSALYFCASSATGQLDEQFFGPGTRLTVL.

The chain carries TRBV27 and TRBJ1-1, with TRBD1 as a possible D gene (5 bases). Trimming took 8 bases from V and 0 from J, leaving 13 bases between them. The CDR3 loop spans 14 amino acids. Germline V gene lookup returns CDR1 MNHEY and CDR2 SMNVEV (reference sequence). CDR3 region: CASCDQGVNTEAFF. The DNA of the CDR3 is TGTGCCAGCTGCGACCAAGGGGTGAACACTGAAGCTTTCTTT.

CDR3 DNA: TGTGCCATTGGGGCGGGAACCGTTTCGAATACGCAGTATTTT. Translating gives CAIGAGTVSNTQYF. The V gene is TRBV10-3, the J gene TRBJ2-3; possibly TRBD2 for D (6 bases). The CDR3 contains 14 residues. CDR1 ENHRY and CDR2 SYGVKD come from the germline V gene. The V and J ends lost 9 bases and 7 bases respectively, with 20 bases between them.

This chain uses TRBV7-9 with TRBJ2-3; no clear D gene. This CDR3 has 11 residues. Germline V lookup: CDR1 SEHNR, CDR2 FQNEAQ (reference sequence). The ends were cut back, 5 bases at V and 5 bases at J, with 5 bases in the middle. CDR3: CASSRVDTQYF. CDR3 nucleotides: TGTGCCAGCAGCCGGGTAGATACGCAGTATTTT.

CDR3 DNA: TGTGCCAGCAGTCCCAACAGGGGTCCCACTGAAGCTTTCTTT. Encoded protein: CASSPNRGPTEAFF. The chain carries TRBV27 and TRBJ1-1; the match to TRBD1 covers 7 bases. This CDR3 is 14 amino acids long. CDR1 is MNHEY and CDR2 is SMNVEV in the germline V gene (reference sequence). V dropped 5 bases and J dropped 4; count of bases not matched to a gene: 7.

The J gene is TRBJ2-1, the V gene TRBV5-1, with 9 bases matching TRBD1. CDR1 and CDR2 from the germline V gene are SGHRS and YFSETQ. The CDR3 has 15 amino acids. Trimming took 4 bases from V and 3 from J; bases not matched to a gene: 5. The CDR3 reads CASSNRDRDYNEQFF. The CDR3 DNA reads TGCGCCAGCAGCAACCGGGACAGGGACTACAATGAGCAGTTCTTC.

The chain recombines TRBV27 with TRBJ2-3; D is uncertain. Germline V gene data show CDR1 as MNHEY and CDR2 as SMNVEV (reference sequence). The CDR3 spans 16 residues. The germline V and J ends were trimmed by 5 bases and 2 bases, with 17 bases remaining between them. The CDR3 DNA follows: TGTGCCAGCAGTCCAGGATCAGTAGAAATCACAGATACGCAGTATTTT. Translating gives CASSPGSVEITDTQYF.

The gene calls are TRBV6-6 and TRBJ1-4; 7 positions agree with TRBD1. Germline V CDR1 and CDR2: MNHNY, SVGAGI (reference sequence). Trimming removed 6 bases from V and 8 bases from J; junction bases left unmatched: 9. The CDR3 is made up of 14 amino acids. This chain's CDR3 is CASRTGQLSEKLFF. As DNA, the CDR3 is TGTGCCAGCAGAACGGGACAGTTGAGCGAAAAACTGTTTTTT.

The J gene is TRBJ2-5, the V gene TRBV28; 8 nucleotides align to TRBD1. CDR3 length equals 15 residues. The germline V gene has CDR1 MDHEN and CDR2 SYDVKM. Losses at the gene ends were 5 bases for V and 4 bases for J; bases not matched to a gene: 9. DNA of the CDR3: TGTGCCAGCAGTGTTCGACAGGGGAGTGGAGAGACCCAGTACTTC. Its protein is CASSVRQGSGETQYF.

The count of this clone is one. The chain couples TRBV15 to TRBJ1-1; TRBD1 matches 8 bases. Trimming took 3 bases from V and 4 from J; bases not matched to a gene: 7. The length of the CDR3 is 15 residues. The germline V gene encodes CDR1 LNHNV and CDR2 YYDKDF (reference sequence). The CDR3 sequence is CATSRALTGVTEAFF. CDR3 nucleotides: TGTGCCACCAGCAGGGCCCTGACAGGGGTCACTGAAGCTTTCTTT.

V usage is TRBV7-2 and J usage is TRBJ1-4; D gene ambiguous. V dropped 1 base and J dropped 0 bases, with 6 bases sitting between them. The CDR3 is 15 amino acids. Germline CDR1 reads SGHTA; CDR2 reads FQGNSA. The CDR3: CASSLVGATNEKLFF. The CDR3 DNA reads as TGTGCCAGCAGCTTAGTTGGGGCAACTAATGAAAAACTGTTTTTT.

The rearrangement uses TRBV4-3 and TRBJ2-7; 8 bases map to TRBD2. Per germline, CDR1 LGHNA and CDR2 YSLEER. The V segment lost 1 base and the J segment 0 bases; nucleotides outside the gene matches: 11. CDR3 length equals 18 residues. This CDR3 is CASSQGSLGGRSSYEQYF. The CDR3 nucleotides are TGCGCCAGCAGCCAAGGATCGCTGGGCGGGAGGTCCTCCTACGAGCAGTACTTC.

This clone was counted once. This rearrangement joins TRBV28 to TRBJ2-3, with D tentatively TRBD2 (5 bases). The CDR3 has 15 amino acids. Germline lookup yields CDR1 MDHEN and CDR2 SYDVKM. V lost 2 bases and J lost 0, with 9 bases in between. CDR3 DNA sequence: TGTGCCAGCAGTTTAGGACTGCGTAGCACAGATACGCAGTATTTT. Its translation is CASSLGLRSTDTQYF.

The chain carries TRBV15 and TRBJ2-1; D possibly corresponds to TRBD1 (6 bases). Germline V gives CDR1 LNHNV, CDR2 YYDKDF (reference sequence). V lost 3 bases and J 10 bases, leaving 16 bases between the germline ends. The CDR3 totals 14 residues. As DNA, the CDR3 is TGTGCCACCAGCAGTAACAGGGCGTCGGGGGAGCAGTTCTTC. It specifies CATSSNRASGEQFF.

This sequence joins TRBV6-1 and TRBJ1-5, with a tentative D call TRBD1 (5 bases). The CDR3 runs 13 residues. Germline lookup yields CDR1 MNHNS and CDR2 SASEGT. V was cut by 8 bases and J by 7 bases, with 15 bases left in between. The CDR3, as DNA: TGTGCCAGCCTCCACGTTGGGGACCAGCCCCAGCATTTT. This codes for CASLHVGDQPQHF.

The chain recombines TRBV4-1 with TRBJ2-7; D might be TRBD2 (6 bases). Looked up from germline, CDR1 is MGHRA and CDR2 is YSYEKL. This CDR3 is 16 amino acids long. The germline V and J ends were trimmed by 2 bases and 3 bases, with 17 bases remaining between them. The CDR3 bases are TGCGCCAGCAGCCAATGGGGCGGGGCCCTAAGCTACGAGCAGTACTTC. It translates to CASSQWGGALSYEQYF.

The genes are TRBV5-4 and TRBJ1-2; D might be TRBD1 (6 bases). This CDR3 is 17 amino acids long. The germline V and J ends were trimmed by 1 base and 8 bases, with 24 bases remaining between them. The V gene's germline CDR1 is SGHNT and CDR2 YYREEE (reference sequence). The CDR3, as DNA: TGTGCCAGCAGCTTGAAGCCGGGCAGGGGAGGAATGGGAGGCTACACCTTC. Translation: CASSLKPGRGGMGGYTF.

CDR3 bases: TGTGCCAGCTCACCCCTCCCGGTTGTGGCTCCGCCAAACTACGAGCAGTACTTC. This encodes CASSPLPVVAPPNYEQYF. The V gene is TRBV18, the J gene TRBJ2-7; no clear D gene. The germline V gene encodes CDR1 KGHSH and CDR2 LQKENI. The CDR3 length is 18 residues. The V gene lost 3 bases and the J gene lost 3 bases, with 24 bases spanning the gap.

The chain uses TRBV28 and TRBJ2-1; TRBD2 matches 7 bases. The CDR3 runs to 16 residues. The J segment lost 5 bases and the V segment lost 3 bases, leaving 10 bases of the junction unmatched. The germline V gene encodes CDR1 MDHEN and CDR2 SYDVKM. The CDR3 DNA is TGTGCCAGCAGTTTTGCCCCGGGAGGAGGGGACAATGAGCAGTTCTTC. It yields the protein CASSFAPGGGDNEQFF.

This chain uses TRBV5-1 with TRBJ1-4; the D gene is possibly TRBD1 (5 bases). The V end was cut by 0 bases, the J end by 8 bases, with 14 bases between. Germline V gene data show CDR1 as SGHRS and CDR2 as YFSETQ. CDR3 length: 15 residues. The CDR3 DNA follows: TGCGCCAGCAGCTTGGCCGGTGGAGGGGACGAAAAACTGTTTTTT. It translates to CASSLAGGGDEKLFF. Together with reference TRBV5-1 and TRBJ1-4, the CDR3 gives the full variable domain: KAGVTQTPRYLIKTRGQQVTLSCSPISGHRSVSWYQQTPGQGLQFLFEYFSETQRNKGNFPGRFSGRQFSNSRSEMNVSTLELGDSALYLCASSLAGGGDEKLFFGSGTQLSVL.

This sequence joins TRBV7-8 and TRBJ2-3, with 14 bases aligning to TRBD2. Germline V CDR1 and CDR2: SGHVS, FQNEAQ. The CDR3 has 17 residues. The trim removed 3 bases at V and 3 bases at J, leaving 5 bases unmatched. The CDR3 here is CASSFPTSGRATDTQYF. CDR3 coding DNA: TGTGCCAGCAGCTTCCCGACTAGCGGGAGGGCGACAGATACGCAGTATTTT.

J is TRBJ2-7 and V is TRBV28; perhaps D is TRBD1 or TRBD2 (5 bases each). The germline gives CDR1 MDHEN, CDR2 SYDVKM. Trimming removed 8 bases from V and 4 bases from J, with 15 bases in between. There are 13 residues in the CDR3. The CDR3 reads CASGTARMYEQYF. DNA of the CDR3: TGTGCCAGCGGGACCGCTCGTATGTACGAGCAGTACTTC.

Turning to this clone: Other nucleotide sequences from this sample produce the same CDR3. V and J are TRBV27 and TRBJ2-7; tentative D call: TRBD1 (6 bases). V lost 6 bases to trimming and J lost 1 base, with 10 bases between them. Germline V lookup: CDR1 MNHEY, CDR2 SMNVEV (reference sequence). The CDR3 runs to 13 residues. The CDR3 DNA reads TGTGCCAGCAGCTTAGGACAGTCCTACGAGCAGTACTTC. Encoded protein: CASSLGQSYEQYF.